These T cell receptor beta chains were read from a single sample in a study of siplizumab effects on memory and regulatory T cells. Using immunoSEQ multiplex PCR, the repertoire was profiled, and TCRdb retains in-frame clones only, with some absent. The sample records about 100,000 clones, about 90% being singletons. Material: CD4+ T cells sorted from blood. These TCRs come from a human donor in good health. The CDR3 runs from the conserved cysteine through the conserved F or W. A D gene is named only where the DNA matches it firmly. Not every row has a clone size; where given, it reads once, few, many or a size class.

j_call: TRBJ1-1; v_call: TRBV18; clone_size: .; d_call: .; cdr3_nt: TGTGCCAGCTACCCTTCGGCGGGGCCCCCTTTGAACACTGAAGCTTTCTTT; cdr3_aa: CASYPSAGPPLNTEAFF
j_call: TRBJ2-7; v_call: TRBV6-6; clone_size: .; d_call: .; cdr3_nt: TGTGCCAGCAGCAGACAGGGACTCGGCGACTACGAGCAGTACTTC; cdr3_aa: CASSRQGLGDYEQYF
j_call: TRBJ1-2; v_call: TRBV28; clone_size: .; d_call: .; cdr3_nt: TGTGCCAGCAGCCACGCGGCCCGGGGCAACTATGGCTACACCTTC; cdr3_aa: CASSHAARGNYGYTF
j_call: TRBJ1-2; v_call: TRBV28; clone_size: .; d_call: .; cdr3_nt: TGTGCCAGCATAAGGGGCGACTTTTATGGCTACACCTTC; cdr3_aa: CASIRGDFYGYTF
j_call: TRBJ2-1; v_call: TRBV6-1; clone_size: .; d_call: TRBD2; cdr3_nt: TGTGCCAGCAGTGAATACCCTAGCGGGAGTCACAATGAGCAGTTCTTC; cdr3_aa: CASSEYPSGSHNEQFF
j_call: TRBJ2-3; v_call: TRBV5-1; clone_size: .; d_call: TRBD2; cdr3_nt: TGCGCCAGCAGCGACCGCGCCCCTAGCGGGAGTGGGAGAGATACGCAGTATTTT; cdr3_aa: CASSDRAPSGSGRDTQYF
j_call: TRBJ2-1; v_call: TRBV28; clone_size: .; d_call: .; cdr3_nt: TGTGCCAGCAGGCTAACCGGGACGATTAACAATGAGCAGTTCTTC; cdr3_aa: CASRLTGTINNEQFF
j_call: TRBJ1-5; v_call: TRBV11-3; clone_size: .; d_call: .; cdr3_nt: TGTGCCAGCAGCCGACAGGGCAATCAGCCCCAGCATTTT; cdr3_aa: CASSRQGNQPQHF
j_call: TRBJ1-2; v_call: TRBV10-3; clone_size: .; d_call: .; cdr3_nt: TGTGCCATCAGTGAACGGGGGGTTTATTATGGCTACACCTTC; cdr3_aa: CAISERGVYYGYTF
j_call: TRBJ1-2; v_call: TRBV9; clone_size: .; d_call: .; cdr3_nt: TGTGCCAGCAGCGTAGCCGTTGGCTATGGCTACACCTTC; cdr3_aa: CASSVAVGYGYTF
j_call: TRBJ2-6; v_call: TRBV5-6; clone_size: .; d_call: .; cdr3_nt: TGTGCCAGCACTAACGGGGCGGGGATCTCTGGGGCCAACGTCCTGACTTTC; cdr3_aa: CASTNGAGISGANVLTF
j_call: TRBJ2-7; v_call: TRBV19; clone_size: .; d_call: .; cdr3_nt: TGTGCCAGTAGCACTACTGCCCGGACTCTCTCCTACGAGCAGTACTTC; cdr3_aa: CASSTTARTLSYEQYF
j_call: TRBJ1-2; v_call: TRBV9; clone_size: medium-sized; d_call: .; cdr3_nt: TGTGCCAGCAGCACAACAGGCGACTATGGCTACACCTTC; cdr3_aa: CASSTTGDYGYTF
j_call: TRBJ2-5; v_call: TRBV2; clone_size: .; d_call: .; cdr3_nt: TGTGCCAGCATATCCGGCCAGACCCAGTACTTC; cdr3_aa: CASISGQTQYF
j_call: TRBJ1-6; v_call: TRBV7-7; clone_size: .; d_call: .; cdr3_nt: TGTGCCAGCAGCTTGGATCGGGGTTCACCCCTCCACTTT; cdr3_aa: CASSLDRGSPLHF
j_call: TRBJ1-1; v_call: TRBV14; clone_size: .; d_call: .; cdr3_nt: TGTGCCAGCAGCCTAGGCAGTACCAACACTGAAGCTTTCTTT; cdr3_aa: CASSLGSTNTEAFF
j_call: TRBJ2-2; v_call: TRBV19; clone_size: .; d_call: TRBD1; cdr3_nt: TGTGCCAGTACACGACAGGGTCGGAACGGGGAGCTGTTTTTT; cdr3_aa: CASTRQGRNGELFF